This TCR beta chain is from a study of T cells after yellow fever vaccination. TCRdb itself ran the 5' RACE reads through MiXCR, one entry per CDR3 protein. The sample includes hundreds of thousands of distinct CDR3 sequences, roughly 13% of them seen just once. This clonotype showed up just a few times. The germline V and J ends were trimmed by 8 bases and 2 bases, with 13 bases remaining between them. Germline CDR1 and CDR2: DFQATT and SNEGSKA (reference sequence). The CDR3 length is 13 residues. The V gene is TRBV20-1, the J gene TRBJ2-1; maybe TRBD2 (6 bases). The specimen comprised PBMCs, sampled on the day of the yellow fever booster vaccination. The clonotype comes from a man younger than 40 who received the YFV17D yellow fever vaccine. CDR3 nucleotide sequence: TGCAGTCCCAAGCGGGCCACCTACAATGAGCAGTTCTTC. Its protein product is CSPKRATYNEQFF.